A selection of T cell receptor beta chains follows, all from one sample in a study of OX40 agonist ivuxolimab in advanced cancers. Libraries were prepared by immunoSEQ multiplex PCR; TCRdb keeps only in-frame clonotypes and omits some of them. The sample yields roughly 70,000 clones, approximately 82% seen once. The input for sequencing was CD4+ or CD8+ T cells sorted from blood, taken in a trial of the OX40 agonist ivuxolimab. The source of these receptors is an adult with an advanced solid tumor such as melanoma, head and neck, liver or kidney cancer. The CDR3 runs from the conserved cysteine through the conserved F or W.

>TRBJ1-6|TRBV5-4
CASTRGAGDSPLHF
>TRBJ1-2|TRBV30
CAWSYSTRGFYGYTF
>TRBJ1-2|TRBV14
CASSQQGPTYGYTF
>TRBJ1-4|TRBV30
CAWARGLGDEKLFF
>TRBJ2-7|TRBV28
CAVGDSPYEQYF
>TRBJ2-1|TRBV7-2
CASSLFTHRANEQFF
>TRBJ2-2|TRBV7-2
CASSSDYTGELFF
>TRBJ2-3|TRBV4-2
CASSSRTGSSTDTQYF
>TRBJ1-4|TRBV21-1
CASSTRGQWEKLFF
>TRBJ2-5|TRBV5-4
CASRHDRGQETQYF
>TRBJ1-1|TRBV5-4
CASSLGRERGDTEAFF
>TRBJ1-5|TRBV2
CASSVTIGGRGTVGNQPQHF
>TRBJ2-5|TRBV2
CASSEPASGRQETQYF
>TRBJ1-5|TRBV7-6
CASSLAGGWAQPQHF
>TRBJ2-3|TRBV9
CASSGGGAADTQYF
>TRBJ1-1|TRBV6-1
CASNFVGYTEAFF
>TRBJ1-5|TRBV7-3
CASSRGSNQPQHF
>TRBJ1-2|TRBV15
CATSRGPSGGGYTF
>TRBJ2-7|TRBV18
CASSPPAGGPAGEQYF
>TRBJ2-1|TRBV25-1
CASSGGSWGEQFF
>TRBJ2-4|TRBV28
CASSFGRSGRVAGEAKNIQYF
>TRBJ2-3|TRBV27
CASSAKPSGISTDTQYF